One T cell receptor (beta chain) is described in this entry. CDR1 and CDR2 from the germline V gene are SGDLS and YYNGEE. V lost 0 bases and J lost 8; bases outside the gene matches: 3. The CDR3 runs to 13 residues. These data come from a study of T cell changes during pregnancy in multiple sclerosis. Profiling relied on immunoSEQ multiplex PCR, and the TCRdb table lists in-frame clones only, not all of them. The sample yields around 70,000 clones, 92% seen once. Sample: peripheral blood, taken after pregnancy. The chain is built from TRBV9 and TRBJ1-2; 8 bases line up with TRBD1. The sequence was obtained from a female donor in good health, enrolled as a control in a pregnancy study. CDR3: CASSVEAGGGYTF. The DNA of the CDR3 is TGTGCCAGCAGCGTAGAAGCAGGGGGCGGCTACACCTTC.